This TCR beta chain was retrieved from a study of CD8+CD57+ T cells in acquired aplastic anemia. On the study more broadly: For CD4+ cells, healthy donors had an average of roughly 9.8 million reads. Study observations and caveats: Patients and controls shared twenty-nine CD8+ CDR3 sequences.

TCR beta VDJ combinations and CDR3 sequences were profiled from genomic DNA. TCRdb called the reads again in MiXCR, with one record for every CDR3 protein. The table includes some 240,000 distinct CDR3 sequences, 30% to 35% detected once. This clonotype was seen a handful of times. What it binds is not known. Trimming cost V 1 base and J 4 bases; bases outside gene matches: 4. The germline V gene has CDR1 MGHRA and CDR2 YSYEKL. The CDR3 contains 15 residues. The TCR sequence derives from a human donor in good health, serving as a control. The chain combines TRBV4-1 with TRBJ1-3, with 7 bases lining up with TRBD1. The source material was sorted CD4+, CD8+, or CD8+CD57+ T cells (not recorded which) from PBMCs. CDR3 DNA: TGCGCCAGCAGCCAAGTGACAGGGTCAGGAAACACCATATATTTT. Translation gives CASSQVTGSGNTIYF.